The 24 T cell receptor beta chains reported below all come from one sample, sequenced in a study of human T cells and chemical hapten exposure. Noted time point: pre-sensitization, week 0. Sample treatment: therapeutic diphenylcyclopropenone sensitization with weekly scalp DPC. Each CDR3 protein gets one entry after TCRdb re-called the RACE reads with MiXCR. There are about 98,000 distinct CDR3 sequences in the sample; more than 10% occur only once, and more than 2.5% lies in the top ten. Material: whole blood, obtained in connection with sensitization to the hapten diphenylcyclopropenone (DPC). The receptors shown here come from a woman in her fifties or sixties with alopecia areata. Some clones in this sample may be carry-over from other donors' samples.

CDR3: CASSEWRTGGIQETQYF. CDR3 nucleotides: TGTGCCAGCAGTGAATGGAGGACGGGGGGGATCCAAGAGACCCAGTACTTC. The chain couples TRBV25-1 to TRBJ2-5; 8 bases agree with TRBD2. The CDR3 runs to 17 residues. Germline-derived CDR1 and CDR2 are MGHDK and SYGVNS. V shed 1 base, J shed 1 base, and the junction held 8 bases outside the gene matches.

This sequence joins TRBV7-9 and TRBJ1-1; tentative D call: TRBD1 (5 bases). The CDR3 consists of 13 residues. Trimming pared 3 bases from V and 7 bases from J, leaving 12 bases between. Germline CDR1 and CDR2: SEHNR and FQNEAQ (reference sequence). CDR3 nucleotide sequence: TGTGCCAGCAGCTTTCAAGGGGTTGATGAAGCTTTCTTT. This codes for CASSFQGVDEAFF.

The rearrangement uses TRBV29-1 and TRBJ1-2, with a tentative D call TRBD1 (6 bases). The CDR3 totals 13 residues. The germline CDR1 and CDR2 sequences are SQVTM and ANQGSEA. V was clipped by 7 bases and J by 3 bases, with 15 bases between them. This chain's CDR3 is CSAYFGGDYGYTF. CDR3 nucleotides: TGCAGCGCATACTTTGGGGGCGACTATGGCTACACCTTC.

The rearrangement uses TRBV6-6 and TRBJ2-7, with TRBD1 matching over 8 bases. The germline V gene has CDR1 MNHNY and CDR2 SVGAGI (reference sequence). This CDR3 spans 12 amino acids. Losses at the gene ends were 8 bases for V and 5 bases for J; bases not matched to a gene: 5. CDR3 sequence (DNA): TGTGCCAGCCGACAGGGGAACAACGAGCAGTACTTC. This translates into CASRQGNNEQYF.

This clonotype was recorded at least ten times. The chain has TRBV5-1 and TRBJ1-4, with D unclear. Deletions cut 3 bases from V and 3 bases from J, with 12 bases between. Germline assignment: CDR1 SGHRS and CDR2 YFSETQ. The CDR3 sequence is 15 residues long. This chain's CDR3 is CASSSSGVANEKLFF. CDR3 nucleotides: TGCGCCAGCAGCTCGTCGGGAGTTGCTAATGAAAAACTGTTTTTT.

This clonotype was seen a few times. The gene calls are TRBV5-1 and TRBJ1-4, with TRBD1 identical over 9 bases. J lost 7 bases, V lost 4 bases, and 11 bases had no gene match. There are 16 residues in the CDR3. Germline V lookup: CDR1 SGHRS, CDR2 YFSETQ. The CDR3 protein is CASSDEQGAGGEKLFF. In DNA, the CDR3 is TGCGCCAGCAGCGACGAACAGGGGGCTGGCGGTGAAAAACTGTTTTTT.

In its sample, this clonotype was seen many times. This rearrangement joins TRBV7-6 to TRBJ1-5; 8 bases are a match to TRBD1. Germline-derived CDR1 and CDR2 are SGHVS and FNYEAQ. The V gene end was trimmed by 5 bases and the J gene end by 5 bases; junction bases not matched to a gene: 2. This CDR3 is 13 amino acids long. The CDR3 sequence is CASSRRGHQPQHF. In DNA, the CDR3 is TGTGCCAGCAGCCGCAGGGGGCATCAGCCCCAGCATTTT.

On this clonotype itself: A much larger clone lies a single base off, so this may be a read error. The chain couples TRBV18 to TRBJ2-3; D gene uncertain. V lost 4 bases and J 3 bases, leaving 11 bases between the germline ends. CDR1 KGHSH and CDR2 LQKENI come from the germline V gene. The CDR3 spans 14 residues. The DNA for the CDR3 is TGTGCCAGCTCACTAGGGTTACAGACAGATACGCAGTATTTT. Protein product: CASSLGLQTDTQYF.

This clonotype was seen at least ten times. The rearrangement uses TRBV4-1 and TRBJ2-3; D may be TRBD1 or TRBD2 (5 bases each). Deletions cut 2 bases from V and 6 bases from J, with 15 bases between. CDR3 length: 15 amino acids. Germline V gene lookup returns CDR1 MGHRA and CDR2 YSYEKL. CDR3 residues: CASSQLGVPGDTQYF. The CDR3, as DNA: TGCGCCAGCAGCCAATTGGGGGTCCCGGGGGATACGCAGTATTTT.

This clonotype was counted at least ten times. The chain joins TRBV5-1 to TRBJ1-2, with a tentative D call TRBD1 (5 bases). The CDR3 is 15 residues long. V lost 0 bases and J lost 6, with 15 bases in between. CDR1 is SGHRS and CDR2 is YFSETQ in the germline V gene. CDR3 region: CASSLEGPGMDGYTF. The CDR3 DNA reads as TGCGCCAGCAGCTTGGAAGGCCCAGGGATGGATGGCTACACCTTC.

This clonotype was counted at least ten times. The chain uses TRBV5-1 and TRBJ2-2; 9 positions match TRBD2. This CDR3 has 16 amino acids. The V gene's germline CDR1 is SGHRS and CDR2 YFSETQ. With V trimmed by 0 bases and J by 6 bases, 6 bases remained unmatched. The chain's CDR3 is CASSLVTLAGPGELFF. CDR3 sequence (DNA): TGCGCCAGCAGCTTGGTTACCCTAGCGGGGCCCGGGGAGCTGTTTTTT.

This clonotype was recorded a few times. The V and J genes are TRBV7-2 and TRBJ1-1; D perhaps matches TRBD1 (6 bases). Germline V gene data show CDR1 as SGHTA and CDR2 as FQGNSA. Trimming removed 4 bases at V and 5 bases at J, with 23 bases between. The CDR3 is 17 residues long. The CDR3 protein is CASSSQPGGVIRTEAFF. Written as DNA, the CDR3 is TGTGCCAGCAGCTCCCAACCCGGGGGCGTTATTAGGACTGAAGCTTTCTTT.

This clonotype was detected many times. The chain combines TRBV5-1 with TRBJ1-5; D call uncertain. CDR3 size: 15 residues. Germline V lookup: CDR1 SGHRS, CDR2 YFSETQ. Trimming cost V 0 bases and J 2 bases, with 9 bases left between them. The CDR3 nucleotides are TGCGCCAGCAGCTTGGAGGGTGTGGGCAATCAGCCCCAGCATTTT. Translated, it gives CASSLEGVGNQPQHF.

This clonotype has just a few counts. The chain recombines TRBV7-6 with TRBJ1-5; D possibly corresponds to TRBD1 (6 bases). V was clipped by 11 bases and J by 1 base, with 12 bases between them. The CDR3 has 13 residues. CDR1 and CDR2 from the germline V gene are SGHVS and FNYEAQ. The CDR3: CALSDRSNQPQHF. The CDR3 DNA is TGTGCCCTTTCAGACAGGAGCAATCAGCCCCAGCATTTT.

This clonotype has a count of ten or more. CDR3 amino acids: CASSVVYRGSAEAFF. Written as DNA, the CDR3 is TGTGCCAGCAGCGTAGTTTACAGGGGAAGCGCTGAAGCTTTCTTT. The J gene is TRBJ1-1, the V gene TRBV9; 7 bases are a match to TRBD1. This CDR3 contains 15 residues. V lost 0 bases and J lost 6; bases outside the gene matches: 8. Germline loops: CDR1 SGDLS, CDR2 YYNGEE.

This clonotype was counted a few times. The rearrangement uses TRBV5-6 and TRBJ1-2; perhaps TRBD1 as D (6 bases). The CDR3 extends over 14 amino acids. Looked up from germline, CDR1 is SGHDT and CDR2 is YYEEEE. Trimming shortened V by 0 bases and J by 8 bases, and 14 bases separated the two germline ends. CDR3 nucleotides: TGTGCCAGCAGCTTGGATCAGGGGTTAGAGGGCTACACCTTC. It yields the protein CASSLDQGLEGYTF.

The sample holds a few counts of this clonotype. The chain is built from TRBV12-5 and TRBJ2-5, with no clear D. Germline CDR1 and CDR2: LGHNT and FRNRAP. The CDR3 spans 14 residues. Trimming cost V 1 base and J 5 bases, with 11 bases left between them. As DNA, the CDR3 is TGTGCTAGTGGTTTGGGTTTCCCCATGGAGACCCAGTACTTC. Translated: CASGLGFPMETQYF.

This clonotype was found a few times. This chain uses TRBV12-3 or TRBV12-4 with TRBJ1-5, with TRBD1 matching 8 bases. The CDR3 extends over 14 amino acids. J gave up 4 bases and V 3 bases, and 2 bases lay outside the gene matches. The CDR3 region has the DNA TGTGCCAGCAGTTTGAGGGACAGGAATCAGCCCCAGCATTTT. Translating gives CASSLRDRNQPQHF.

This sequence joins TRBV2 and TRBJ1-1; D call uncertain. The V end lost 8 bases, the J end lost 2 bases, and 6 bases lay between the germline ends. CDR1 and CDR2 (germline): SNHLY, FYNNEI. The CDR3 has 11 amino acids. This chain's CDR3 is CASQYNTEAFF. Here the CDR3 DNA reads TGTGCCAGCCAATACAACACTGAAGCTTTCTTT.

This clonotype has a handful of counts. CDR3 sequence: CASSPNSQFLNTGELFF. The CDR3 nucleotides are TGTGCCAGCTCACCGAACTCCCAGTTCCTAAACACCGGGGAGCTGTTTTTT. The chain recombines TRBV18 with TRBJ2-2, with D uncertain. V shed 3 bases and J shed 2 bases, with 16 bases lying between them. Per the germline V gene, CDR1 is KGHSH and CDR2 is LQKENI. The CDR3 is made up of 17 amino acids.

There are many counts of this clonotype. The rearrangement joins TRBV27 to TRBJ1-2; TRBD1 agrees at 9 bases. Losses at the gene ends were 3 bases for V and 7 bases for J; bases not matched to a gene: 3. The germline V gene has CDR1 MNHEY and CDR2 SMNVEV (reference sequence). This CDR3 contains 13 residues. CDR3 in DNA: TGTGCCAGCAGTTTTACAGGGGGCGTTGGCTACACCTTC. Translated, it gives CASSFTGGVGYTF.

This clonotype was recorded only once. At one of its ends the junction is not consistent with the germline gene, which may arise from a read error. The chain combines TRBV5-1 with TRBJ2-3; 8 bases are a match to TRBD2. Germline V gene lookup returns CDR1 SGHRS and CDR2 YFSETQ. The CDR3 sequence is 15 residues long. The CDR3 DNA sequence: TGCGCCTGCAGCTTTAGCGGGGTTAACACAGATACGCAGTATTTT. It is translated as CACSFSGVNTDTQYF.

The chain combines TRBV20-1 with TRBJ2-7; the match to TRBD1 covers 11 bases. The CDR3 sequence is 13 residues long. Germline values: CDR1 DFQATT, CDR2 SNEGSKA (reference sequence). Trimming took 6 bases from V and 3 from J; bases not matched to a gene: 4. The CDR3 protein is CSAPGQGDYEQYF. In nucleotides, the CDR3 is TGCAGTGCCCCGGGACAGGGGGACTACGAGCAGTACTTC.

There are many counts of this clonotype. This rearrangement joins TRBV14 to TRBJ2-1; no clear D. This CDR3 has 15 amino acids. Trimming cost V 0 bases and J 4 bases, with 10 bases left between them. Germline CDR1 and CDR2: SGHDN and FVKESK. DNA of the CDR3: TGTGCCAGCAGCCAAGATTTTGACCGGTACAATGAGCAGTTCTTC. Its translation: CASSQDFDRYNEQFF.